This T cell receptor beta chain was profiled in a study of identical twins. It was template switching that added a universal primer site, and there were unique molecular identifiers on the cDNA. TCRdb recomputed calls from the 5' RACE reads with MiXCR, one row per CDR3 protein. This table has hundreds of thousands of distinct CDR3 sequences, 21% appearing once. This clonotype occurred many times. V was clipped by 3 bases and J by 2 bases, with 8 bases between them. This CDR3 comprises 14 residues. These data are also associated with another study on T cells expressing NK-cell markers.

The origin of this receptor is a woman aged 18-30 years in good health. The rearrangement joins TRBV12-3 or TRBV12-4 to TRBJ2-4; D is uncertain. Sequencing was performed on PBMCs. The CDR3 here is CASSFFITKNIQYF. CDR3 in DNA: TGTGCCAGCAGTTTTTTTATAACCAAAAACATTCAGTACTTC.